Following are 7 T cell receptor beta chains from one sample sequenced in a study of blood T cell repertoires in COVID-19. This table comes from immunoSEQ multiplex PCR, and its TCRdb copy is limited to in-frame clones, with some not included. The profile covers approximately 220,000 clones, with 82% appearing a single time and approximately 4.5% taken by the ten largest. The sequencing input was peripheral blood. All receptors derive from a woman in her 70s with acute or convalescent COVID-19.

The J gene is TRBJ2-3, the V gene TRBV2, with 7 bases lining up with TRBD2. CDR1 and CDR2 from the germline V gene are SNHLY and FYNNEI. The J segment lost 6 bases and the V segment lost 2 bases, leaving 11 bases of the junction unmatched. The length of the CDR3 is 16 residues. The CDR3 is CASSEQSSGAGDTQYF. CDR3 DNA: TGTGCCAGCAGTGAACAATCTAGCGGAGCTGGGGATACGCAGTATTTT.

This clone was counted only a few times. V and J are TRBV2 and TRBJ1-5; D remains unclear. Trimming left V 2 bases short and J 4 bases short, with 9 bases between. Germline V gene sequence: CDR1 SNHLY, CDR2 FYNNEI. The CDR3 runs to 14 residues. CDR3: CASSEYGINQPQHF. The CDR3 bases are TGTGCCAGCAGTGAATACGGGATTAATCAGCCCCAGCATTTT. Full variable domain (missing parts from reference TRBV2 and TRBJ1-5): EPEVTQTPSHQVTQMGQEVILRCVPISNHLYFYWYRQILGQKVEFLVSFYNNEISEKSEIFDDQFSVERPDGSNFTLKIRSTKLEDSAMYFCASSEYGINQPQHFGDGTRLSIL.

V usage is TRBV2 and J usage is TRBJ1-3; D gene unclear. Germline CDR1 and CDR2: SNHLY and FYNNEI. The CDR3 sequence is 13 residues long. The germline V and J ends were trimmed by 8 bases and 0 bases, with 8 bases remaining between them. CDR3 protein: CASGQYSGNTIYF. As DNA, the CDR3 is TGTGCCAGCGGGCAATACTCTGGAAACACCATATATTTT.

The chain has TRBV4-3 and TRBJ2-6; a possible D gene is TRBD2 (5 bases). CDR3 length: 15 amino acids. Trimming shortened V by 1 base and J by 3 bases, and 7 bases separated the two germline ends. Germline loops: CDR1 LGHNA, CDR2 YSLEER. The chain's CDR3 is CASSQVGSGANVLTF. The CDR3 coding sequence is TGCGCCAGCAGCCAAGTAGGGAGTGGGGCCAACGTCCTGACTTTC.

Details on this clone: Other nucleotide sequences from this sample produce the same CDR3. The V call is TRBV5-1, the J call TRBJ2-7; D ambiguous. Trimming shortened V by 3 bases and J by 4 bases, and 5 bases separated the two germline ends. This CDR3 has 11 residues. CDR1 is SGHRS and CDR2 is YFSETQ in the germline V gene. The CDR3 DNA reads TGCGCCAGCAGCTCGACATACGAGCAGTACTTC. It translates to CASSSTYEQYF.

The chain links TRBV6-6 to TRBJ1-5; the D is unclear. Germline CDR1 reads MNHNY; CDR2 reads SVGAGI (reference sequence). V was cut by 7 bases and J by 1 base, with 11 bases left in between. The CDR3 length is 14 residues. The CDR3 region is CASIMARSNQPQHF. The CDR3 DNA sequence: TGTGCCAGCATTATGGCCAGGAGCAATCAGCCCCAGCATTTT.

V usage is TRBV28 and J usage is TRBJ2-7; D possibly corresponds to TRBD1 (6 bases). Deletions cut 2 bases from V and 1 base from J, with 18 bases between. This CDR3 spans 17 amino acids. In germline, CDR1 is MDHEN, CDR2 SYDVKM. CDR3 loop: CASSLRPQGRSSYEQYF. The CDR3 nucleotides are TGTGCCAGCAGTTTACGGCCCCAGGGGCGCTCTTCCTACGAGCAGTACTTC.